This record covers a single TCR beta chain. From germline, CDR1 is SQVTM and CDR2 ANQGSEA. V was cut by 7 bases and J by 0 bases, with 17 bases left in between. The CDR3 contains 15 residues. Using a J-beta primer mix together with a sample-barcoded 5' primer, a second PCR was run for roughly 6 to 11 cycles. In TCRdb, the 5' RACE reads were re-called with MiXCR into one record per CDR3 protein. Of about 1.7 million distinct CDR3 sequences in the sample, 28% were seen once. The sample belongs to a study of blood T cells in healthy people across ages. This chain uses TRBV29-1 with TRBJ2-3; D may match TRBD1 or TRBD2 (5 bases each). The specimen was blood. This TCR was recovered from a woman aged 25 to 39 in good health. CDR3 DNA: TGCAGCGCCAGCGAGGGGTCGACTAGCACAGATACGCAGTATTTT. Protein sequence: CSASEGSTSTDTQYF.